This TCR beta chain appears in the sequencing data of a study of control samples from healthy donors and cancer patients. Some clones are missing from TCRdb's copy, which holds only in-frame ones; the method was immunoSEQ multiplex PCR. The table shows some 130,000 clones, with roughly 92% occurring only once. Germline CDR1 is MDHEN and CDR2 is SYDVKM. V shed 2 bases and J shed 0 bases, with 14 bases lying between them. The CDR3 extends over 17 amino acids. The chain carries TRBV28 and TRBJ1-5; the D gene is possibly TRBD1 (6 bases). Material: blood. The sequence derives from a young man in good health. CDR3 sequence (DNA): TGTGCCAGCAGTTTAAAATGGACAGCCTATAGCAATCAGCCCCAGCATTTT. This encodes CASSLKWTAYSNQPQHF. Based on the CDR3 plus reference TRBV28 and TRBJ1-5, the full variable domain is DVKVTQSSRYLVKRTGEKVFLECVQDMDHENMFWYRQDPGLGLRLIYFSYDVKMKEKGDIPEGYSVSREKKERFSLILESASTNQTSMYLCASSLKWTAYSNQPQHFGDGTRLSIL.